These 3 T cell receptor beta chains originate from one sample sequenced in a study of vaccination and CD4 T cells after COVID-19. No antigens are known for them. The treatment: roughly 10-day PBMC culture with coronavirus spike peptide pools or control peptides (ViraFEST assay). Harvesting of the unexposed donor's CD4+ T cells predated the COVID-19 pandemic (2011-2018). At the Johns Hopkins FTIC core, DNA taken from cultured CD4+ T cells was sequenced by way of the Oncomine TCR Beta short-read assay. Cultured CD4+ T cells yielded the extracted genomic DNA. TCRdb reprocessed the PCR reads with MiXCR, giving one entry per CDR3 protein. The table records approximately 11,000 distinct CDR3 sequences, about two fifths of them present only once. The sample comprised CD4+ T cells from blood, cultured in vitro. The receptors shown here come from a human donor in good health.

The chain combines TRBV24-1 with TRBJ2-2, with 9 bases matching TRBD2. The CDR3 has 16 residues. Per the germline V gene, CDR1 is KGHDR and CDR2 is SFDVKD. J lost 6 bases, V lost 1 base, and 5 bases had no gene match. Here the CDR3 reads CATSDFSGSKAGELFF. The CDR3 DNA sequence: TGTGCCACCAGTGATTTTAGCGGGAGTAAAGCCGGGGAGCTGTTTTTT.

This chain joins TRBV2 and TRBJ2-2; 9 bases are shared with TRBD2. V was clipped by 4 bases and J by 4 bases; unmatched bases: 4. The germline CDR1 and CDR2 sequences are SNHLY and FYNNEI. This CDR3 region has 15 residues. The CDR3 sequence is CASSGLTSGTGELFF. The CDR3 DNA reads as TGTGCCAGCAGTGGGTTGACTAGCGGCACCGGGGAGCTGTTTTTT.

There are a few counts of this clonotype. The chain has TRBV7-9 and TRBJ2-3, with D perhaps matching TRBD1 (5 bases). The V gene lost 5 bases and the J gene lost 7 bases, with 16 bases spanning the gap. The CDR3 is 14 amino acids. Germline lookup yields CDR1 SEHNR and CDR2 FQNEAQ (reference sequence). The CDR3 here is CASSPSAGLNTQYF. In DNA form, the CDR3 reads TGTGCCAGCAGCCCGTCGGCAGGGTTGAATACGCAGTATTTT.